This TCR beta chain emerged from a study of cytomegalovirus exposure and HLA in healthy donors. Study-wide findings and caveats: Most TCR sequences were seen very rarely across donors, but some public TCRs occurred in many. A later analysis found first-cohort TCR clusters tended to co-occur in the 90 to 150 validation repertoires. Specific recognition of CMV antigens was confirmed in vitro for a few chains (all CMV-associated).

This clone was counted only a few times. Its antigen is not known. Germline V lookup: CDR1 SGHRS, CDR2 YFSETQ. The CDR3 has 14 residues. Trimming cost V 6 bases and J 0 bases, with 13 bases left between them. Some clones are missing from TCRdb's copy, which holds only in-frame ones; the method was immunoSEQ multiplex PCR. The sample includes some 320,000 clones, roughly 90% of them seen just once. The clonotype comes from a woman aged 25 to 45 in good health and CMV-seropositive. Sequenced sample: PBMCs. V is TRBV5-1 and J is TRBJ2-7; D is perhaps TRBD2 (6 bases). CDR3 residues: CASKLEGSSYEQYF. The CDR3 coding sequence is TGCGCCAGCAAACTGGAGGGGAGCTCCTACGAGCAGTACTTC.